This T cell receptor (beta chain) was retrieved from a study of metastatic and nonmetastatic thyroid tumors (dated by TCRdb to 2018 to 2021). General notes on the study: For patients with malignant and with benign thyroid disease, the researchers compared repertoires between peripheral blood samples and tumor or nodule tissue samples.

None of the patients had been given any treatment before thyroid surgery. The study retrospectively analysed patient clinical samples collected from the early 2010s to the late 2010s using T-cell receptor beta sequencing. Libraries were made using PCR. The instrument given in TCRdb is Illumina HiSeq 4000. The TCR beta-chain CDR3 region of each patient was profiled by high-throughput sequencing. The original pipeline was this. Drawing on CDR3 differences between clinicopathological groups, the researchers built a classifier meant to tell apart patients with distant-metastatic papillary thyroid cancer. The Shannon index was used to measure repertoire diversity, and the Morisita-Horn index was used to measure how similar tumor and blood repertoires were. TCRdb passed the public sequencing reads through fastp at Q25 and MiXCR, retaining productive beta sequences. The V and J calls come from TCRdb's annotation, not from the publication. This sample holds approximately 42,000 clones; approximately 25% were observed only once. Jointly, the top ten make up roughly 15% of the sample.

What the research found in general, with its limitations: In both blood and tumor samples, TCR beta diversity was reported to be significantly higher in malignant tumors than in benign nodules.

This clone was counted many times. Which antigen it targets is not known. Base quality data are lacking; no much larger clone is found one base away. CDR1 is given as SGHRS and CDR2 as YFSETQ, both from the germline V gene. Trimming at the junction amounts to 0 bases on V and 2 bases on J, and the germline ends lie 11 bases apart. The CDR3 sequence holds 15 residues, the cysteine and phenylalanine included. The read is trimmed to its CDR3 DNA, 45 bases read in frame from base 1. The TCR was taken from a female donor with papillary thyroid cancer or a benign thyroid nodule (not recorded which). Some clones in this sample may be carry-over from other donors' samples. In this chain, TRBV5-1 is recombined with TRBJ1-1; the D gene remains uncertain. Sequenced: tumor tissue. The nucleotides are TGCGCCAGCAGCTTGGATTTTCCCAAAAACACTGAAGCTTTCTTT. Translated, this is CASSLDFPKNTEAFF. With the portions outside the CDR3 filled from the reference TRBV5-1 and TRBJ1-1 genes, the complete variable region becomes KAGVTQTPRYLIKTRGQQVTLSCSPISGHRSVSWYQQTPGQGLQFLFEYFSETQRNKGNFPGRFSGRQFSNSRSEMNVSTLELGDSALYLCASSLDFPKNTEAFFGQGTRLTVV.